The entry that follows covers one T cell receptor beta chain sequence. Antigen specificity is unknown. Generated by immunoSEQ multiplex PCR, the TCRdb table keeps only in-frame clones and is missing some. The repertoire includes 250,000 to 300,000 clones, 85% to 95% of them detected once, and less than 0.65% sits in the top ten. This sample is drawn from a study of T cell responses to AZD1222 COVID-19 vaccine. The germline CDR1 and CDR2 sequences are LGHDT and YNNKEL (reference sequence). V lost 1 base to trimming and J lost 4 bases, with 8 bases between them. There are 13 residues in the CDR3. Study results and caveats: When two AZD1222 doses had been given, Spike-specific TCR breadth and depth rose.

Both about-4-week and about-12-week second-dose recipients were combined. This sequence was found in an adult who received the AZD1222 COVID-19 vaccine. Sequencing was performed on peripheral blood, taken 28 days after the second AZD1222 dose. This chain uses TRBV3-1 (or the pseudogene TRBV3-2) with TRBJ2-7; D gene unclear. CDR3: CASSQGGVYEQYF. The CDR3 region has the DNA TGTGCCAGCAGCCAAGGAGGTGTGTACGAGCAGTACTTC.